These 26 T cell receptor beta chains were sequenced from one sample in a study of OX40 agonist ivuxolimab in advanced cancers. The assay was immunoSEQ multiplex PCR, and TCRdb's table has in-frame clones only and misses some. The table lists 50,000 to 65,000 clones, about 86% of them singletons. The input for sequencing was CD4+ or CD8+ T cells sorted from blood, taken in a trial of the OX40 agonist ivuxolimab. The receptors originated from an adult with an advanced solid tumor such as melanoma, head and neck, liver or kidney cancer.

In this sample, this clone turned up once. The chain is built from TRBV7-2 and TRBJ2-5; D gene ambiguous. The J call may be faulty, since TRBJ2-7 better matches the DNA end. This CDR3 region has 12 residues. Germline assignment: CDR1 SGHTA and CDR2 FQGNSA. CDR3: CASSPQSYEQYF. CDR3 sequence (DNA): TGTGCCAGCAGCCCCCAGTCCTACGAGCAGTACTTC.

J is TRBJ2-1 and V is TRBV5-6; TRBD2 matches 7 bases. The length of the CDR3 is 17 residues. Germline V gene data show CDR1 as SGHDT and CDR2 as YYEEEE. V shed 0 bases and J 7 bases; nucleotides not matched to a gene: 13. The CDR3 loop reads CASSLAPHLRGTNEQFF. The CDR3 nucleotides are TGTGCCAGCAGCTTGGCTCCGCATTTGCGGGGGACGAATGAGCAGTTCTTC.

The chain combines TRBV30 with TRBJ2-3; D call uncertain. The V end lost 0 bases, the J end lost 0 bases, and 7 bases lay between the germline ends. From germline, CDR1 is GTSNPN and CDR2 SVGIG (reference sequence). This CDR3 comprises 14 residues. As DNA, the CDR3 is TGTGCCTGGAGTGTCGGTTCGAGCACAGATACGCAGTATTTT. Amino acid sequence: CAWSVGSSTDTQYF.

V gene TRBV4-1 combines with J gene TRBJ2-7, with D perhaps given as TRBD1 or TRBD2 (5 bases each). The ends were cut back, 3 bases at V and 2 bases at J, with 14 bases in the middle. CDR3 size: 15 residues. Germline V gene lookup returns CDR1 MGHRA and CDR2 YSYEKL. In DNA form, the CDR3 reads TGCGCCAGCAGCCAGGTCGTCAAGGGACCCTACGAGCAGTACTTC. Its translation: CASSQVVKGPYEQYF.

This clone was detected a few times. The chain carries TRBV2 and TRBJ1-4, with TRBD1 identical over 8 bases. CDR1 and CDR2 from the germline V gene are SNHLY and FYNNEI. The CDR3 is 14 amino acids. V lost 6 bases to trimming and J lost 8 bases; unmatched junction nucleotides: 8. DNA for the CDR3: TGTGCCAGCAGGACAGGGGAAGAAGGAGAAAAACTGTTTTTT. Amino acids: CASRTGEEGEKLFF.

This sequence joins TRBV7-2 and TRBJ1-1, with unresolved D. CDR3 length equals 13 residues. V shed 1 base and J shed 4 bases, with 7 bases lying between them. Germline CDR1 SGHTA, CDR2 FQGNSA. The CDR3 loop reads CASSLVGVTEAFF. DNA of the CDR3: TGTGCCAGCAGCTTAGTTGGGGTCACTGAAGCTTTCTTT.

The chain joins TRBV20-1 to TRBJ2-7; no clear D gene. CDR3 length: 10 residues. Trimming shortened V by 4 bases and J by 4 bases, and 5 bases separated the two germline ends. Germline assignment: CDR1 DFQATT and CDR2 SNEGSKA (reference sequence). CDR3 nucleotide sequence: TGCAGTGCTAAGAAATACGAGCAGTACTTC. Amino acids: CSAKKYEQYF.

The chain joins TRBV30 to TRBJ1-6; D ambiguous. This CDR3 has 14 residues. Trimming removed 0 bases at V and 10 bases at J, with 13 bases between. In germline, CDR1 is GTSNPN, CDR2 SVGIG (reference sequence). Written as DNA, the CDR3 is TGTGCCTGGAGTGTAGCCAGGTCCCACTCACCCCTCCACTTT. It encodes CAWSVARSHSPLHF.

CDR3 in DNA: TGTGCCAGCAGTCGGGACGGTCCCAATCAGCCCCAGCATTTT. It encodes CASSRDGPNQPQHF. This sequence joins TRBV2 and TRBJ1-5, with D possibly being TRBD1 (5 bases). V was shortened by 5 bases and J by 3 bases, with 11 bases between the two germline ends. The CDR3 runs to 14 residues. The V gene's germline CDR1 is SNHLY and CDR2 FYNNEI.

CDR3 in amino acids: CASSAPGTATDGELFF. CDR3 DNA sequence: TGTGCCAGCAGCGCACCCGGGACGGCCACAGACGGGGAGCTGTTTTTT. The V call is TRBV5-8, the J call TRBJ2-2; D is perhaps TRBD1 or TRBD2 (5 bases each). V was trimmed by 4 bases and J by 7 bases, leaving 20 bases between them. The CDR3 covers 16 residues. Germline-derived CDR1 and CDR2 are SGHTS and YDEGEE. The full variable domain, in which reference TRBV5-8 and TRBJ2-2 provide the parts outside the CDR3, is EAGVTQSPTHLIKTRGQQATLRCSPISGHTSVYWYQQALGLGLQFLLWYDEGEERNRGNFPPRFSGRQFPNYSSELNVNALELEDSALYLCASSAPGTATDGELFFGEGSRLTVL.

This clone was seen only once. This sequence joins TRBV30 and TRBJ1-6; D remains ambiguous. Germline V gene data show CDR1 as GTSNPN and CDR2 as SVGIG (reference sequence). Trimming removed 3 bases from V and 0 bases from J, with 9 bases in between. The CDR3 has 15 amino acids. The CDR3 is CAWRDRSSYNSPLHF. The CDR3 DNA reads as TGTGCCTGGAGGGACCGGAGCTCCTATAATTCACCCCTCCACTTT.

The chain recombines TRBV7-3 with TRBJ1-2, with D unresolved. Germline CDR1 is SGHTA and CDR2 is FQGTGA. The germline V and J ends were trimmed by 3 bases and 13 bases, with 15 bases remaining between them. CDR3 length: 12 amino acids. CDR3: CASSFGPSGGTF. The CDR3 nucleotides read TGTGCCAGCAGCTTCGGGCCATCGGGCGGCACCTTC.

The chain couples TRBV7-9 to TRBJ2-1, with no clear D. This CDR3 is built from 13 residues. CDR1 is SEHNR, CDR2 FQNEAQ, per germline (reference sequence). The V end was cut by 5 bases, the J end by 5 bases, with 10 bases between. The DNA for the CDR3 is TGTGCCAGCAGCACGTCACATAACAATGAGCAGTTCTTC. Encoded protein: CASSTSHNNEQFF.

J is TRBJ1-1 and V is TRBV30; D is possibly TRBD1 (5 bases). Germline assignment: CDR1 GTSNPN and CDR2 SVGIG (reference sequence). Trimming left V 0 bases short and J 3 bases short, with 11 bases between. The CDR3 runs 14 residues. Here the CDR3 reads CAWSVGGRDTEAFF. The CDR3 nucleotides are TGTGCCTGGAGTGTCGGGGGAAGGGACACTGAAGCTTTCTTT.

This chain connects TRBV7-2 to TRBJ2-3; D is unclear. This CDR3 region has 12 residues. V shed 4 bases and J shed 5 bases, with 7 bases lying between them. CDR1 is SGHTA, CDR2 FQGNSA, per germline. As DNA, the CDR3 is TGTGCCAGCAGCTCAACGGGAGATACGCAGTATTTT. The encoded protein is CASSSTGDTQYF.

The chain employs TRBV19 and TRBJ2-5; 12 positions agree with TRBD2. The J segment lost 5 bases and the V segment lost 5 bases, leaving 6 bases of the junction unmatched. The length of the CDR3 is 15 residues. CDR1 LNHDA and CDR2 SQIVND come from the germline V gene (reference sequence). The CDR3 loop reads CASSSLAGGVETQYF. The CDR3 bases are TGTGCCAGTAGTTCGCTAGCGGGAGGGGTCGAGACCCAGTACTTC. The full variable domain, with the rest looked up from reference TRBV19 and TRBJ2-5, is DGGITQSPKYLFRKEGQNVTLSCEQNLNHDAMYWYRQDPGQGLRLIYYSQIVNDFQKGDIAEGYSVSREKKESFPLTVTSAQKNPTAFYLCASSSLAGGVETQYFGPGTRLLVL.

This sequence joins TRBV7-9 and TRBJ2-7, with a weak D call TRBD1 (6 bases). Germline CDR1 SEHNR, CDR2 FQNEAQ (reference sequence). This CDR3 is built from 12 residues. V gave up 5 bases and J gave up 3 bases, with 8 bases separating them. The CDR3 region has the DNA TGTGCCAGCAGCACGACAGGCTACGAGCAGTACTTC. Translated, it gives CASSTTGYEQYF.

This sequence joins TRBV15 and TRBJ2-5, with 8 bases identical to TRBD2. The CDR3 totals 18 residues. CDR1 is LNHNV, CDR2 YYDKDF, per germline (reference sequence). V lost 0 bases to trimming and J lost 2 bases; unmatched junction nucleotides: 11. CDR3 protein: CATSRDFAGGARQETQYF. In DNA, the CDR3 is TGTGCCACCAGCAGAGATTTTGCGGGGGGAGCTCGGCAAGAGACCCAGTACTTC.

The genes are TRBV10-3 and TRBJ2-7; 8 bases align to TRBD1. CDR1 and CDR2 (germline): ENHRY, SYGVKD. The CDR3 extends over 13 amino acids. V gave up 9 bases and J gave up 5 bases; unmatched junction bases: 9. CDR3 region: CAMTRDRRDEQYF. CDR3 nucleotides: TGTGCCATGACCCGGGACAGGAGGGACGAGCAGTACTTC.

The J gene is TRBJ2-7, the V gene TRBV18, with D tentatively TRBD2 (5 bases). The CDR3 loop spans 16 amino acids. Trimming took off 3 bases at V and 0 bases at J, with 15 bases between the two ends. The V gene's germline CDR1 is KGHSH and CDR2 LQKENI. The CDR3: CASSPRSLGSSYEQYF. The CDR3 nucleotides read TGTGCCAGCTCACCCAGATCGTTAGGGAGCTCCTACGAGCAGTACTTC.

J is TRBJ2-1 and V is TRBV30, with D possibly called TRBD1 or TRBD2 (5 bases each). CDR1 is GTSNPN, CDR2 SVGIG, per germline (reference sequence). The CDR3 loop spans 15 amino acids. V was pared by 7 bases and J by 4 bases, with 20 bases between. The CDR3 protein is CAYQRGSGSYNEQFF. In nucleotides, the CDR3 is TGTGCCTACCAGAGGGGCTCAGGGTCTTACAATGAGCAGTTCTTC.

The chain carries TRBV5-8 and TRBJ2-1; the D is unclear. The CDR3 length is 10 residues. The germline V gene encodes CDR1 SGHTS and CDR2 YDEGEE. Trimming took off 3 bases at V and 8 bases at J, with 3 bases between the two ends. CDR3 sequence: CASSSYEQFF. The CDR3 DNA is TGTGCCAGCAGCTCTTATGAGCAGTTCTTC.

The chain links TRBV18 to TRBJ2-3; 8 bases fit TRBD1. Trimming cost V 2 bases and J 5 bases; bases outside gene matches: 6. The germline gives CDR1 KGHSH, CDR2 LQKENI. CDR3 length: 15 residues. The CDR3 DNA reads TGTGCCAGCTCACCAGGACAGGGTGTATTAGATACGCAGTATTTT. Residues: CASSPGQGVLDTQYF.

The genes are TRBV15 and TRBJ2-2; D remains ambiguous. The CDR3 is 14 residues long. Looked up from germline, CDR1 is LNHNV and CDR2 is YYDKDF (reference sequence). V lost 3 bases, J lost 5 bases, and 10 bases lay in between. The DNA of the CDR3 is TGTGCCACCAGCAGGGGTAGCAGGACCGGGGAGCTGTTTTTT. Amino acids: CATSRGSRTGELFF.

The V and J genes are TRBV7-8 and TRBJ2-5; unclear D gene. The CDR3 extends over 14 amino acids. V lost 0 bases, J lost 5 bases, and 10 bases lay in between. Germline assignment: CDR1 SGHVS and CDR2 FQNEAQ. The CDR3, as DNA: TGTGCCAGCAGCTTAGCGGTTAAGGCGGAGACCCAGTACTTC. Amino acid sequence: CASSLAVKAETQYF.

The chain joins TRBV5-5 to TRBJ2-7, with TRBD2 identical over 11 bases. Per germline, CDR1 SGHKS and CDR2 YYEKEE (reference sequence). V lost 1 base to trimming and J lost 4 bases; unmatched junction nucleotides: 13. This CDR3 has 18 amino acids. The CDR3 loop is CASSLSSRGGTSGYEQYF. The CDR3 nucleotides are TGTGCCAGCAGCTTGAGTTCCCGTGGGGGGACTAGCGGATACGAGCAGTACTTC.